This T cell receptor (beta chain) was documented in a study of T cell responses to AZD1222 COVID-19 vaccine. General study results and limits: The breadth and depth of Spike-specific TCRs increased once two AZD1222 doses had been given.

V dropped 0 bases and J dropped 7 bases, with 8 bases sitting between them. Germline CDR1 is SGHRS and CDR2 is YFSETQ. The CDR3 has 13 amino acids. Sequenced by immunoSEQ multiplex PCR; TCRdb stores in-frame clones only, minus some. The table lists around 99,000 clones, 70% to 90% of them singletons. A word on this clone: Antigen: not known.

The source material was peripheral blood, sampled on day 0 of AZD1222 vaccination. The TCR sequence derives from an adult in good health. V is TRBV5-1 and J is TRBJ2-1; D is undetermined. The CDR3 is CASSLGPENEQFF. The CDR3 coding sequence is TGCGCCAGCAGCTTGGGCCCCGAGAATGAGCAGTTCTTC. Based on the CDR3 plus reference TRBV5-1 and TRBJ2-1, the full variable domain is KAGVTQTPRYLIKTRGQQVTLSCSPISGHRSVSWYQQTPGQGLQFLFEYFSETQRNKGNFPGRFSGRQFSNSRSEMNVSTLELGDSALYLCASSLGPENEQFFGPGTRLTVL.